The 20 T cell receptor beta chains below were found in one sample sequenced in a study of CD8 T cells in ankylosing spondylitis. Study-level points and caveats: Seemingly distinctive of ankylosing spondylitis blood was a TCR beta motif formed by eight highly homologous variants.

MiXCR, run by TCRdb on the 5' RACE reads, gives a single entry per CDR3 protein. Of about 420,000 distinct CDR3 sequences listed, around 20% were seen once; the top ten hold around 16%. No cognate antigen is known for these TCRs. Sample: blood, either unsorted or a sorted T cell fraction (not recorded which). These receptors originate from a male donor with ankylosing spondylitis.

The CDR3 sequence is CAIRTSGEGHEQYF. DNA for the CDR3: TGTGCCATCAGGACTAGCGGGGAGGGGCACGAGCAGTACTTC. The chain links TRBV10-3 to TRBJ2-7; 11 bases agree with TRBD2. The germline V gene has CDR1 ENHRY and CDR2 SYGVKD. The CDR3 extends over 14 amino acids. V trimming: 6 bases; J trimming: 5 bases; junction bases outside the gene matches: 6.

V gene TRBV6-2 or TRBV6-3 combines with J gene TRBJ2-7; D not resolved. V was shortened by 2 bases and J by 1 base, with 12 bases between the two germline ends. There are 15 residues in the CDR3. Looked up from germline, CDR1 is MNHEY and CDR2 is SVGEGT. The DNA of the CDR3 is TGTGCCAGCAGTTACCCCGAGGAGAGATCCTACGAGCAGTACTTC. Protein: CASSYPEERSYEQYF.

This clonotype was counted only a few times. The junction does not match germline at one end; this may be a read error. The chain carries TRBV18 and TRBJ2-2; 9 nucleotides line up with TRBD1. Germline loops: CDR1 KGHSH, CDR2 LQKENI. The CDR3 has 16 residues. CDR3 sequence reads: CASSPPGQGTTGELFF. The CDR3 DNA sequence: TGTGCCAGCTCTCCACCGGGACAGGGCACGACCGGGGAGCTGTTTTTT.

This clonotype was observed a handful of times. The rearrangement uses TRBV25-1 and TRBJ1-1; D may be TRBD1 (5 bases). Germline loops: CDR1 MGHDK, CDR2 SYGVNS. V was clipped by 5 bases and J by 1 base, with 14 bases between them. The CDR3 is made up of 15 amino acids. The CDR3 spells CASSLTGDANTEAFF. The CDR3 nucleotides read TGTGCCAGCAGTCTTACAGGTGATGCGAACACTGAAGCTTTCTTT.

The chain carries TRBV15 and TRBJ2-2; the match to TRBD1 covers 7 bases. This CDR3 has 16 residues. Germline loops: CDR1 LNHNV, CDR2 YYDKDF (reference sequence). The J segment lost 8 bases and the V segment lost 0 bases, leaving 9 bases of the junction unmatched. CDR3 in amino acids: CATSRDLTGPGGELFF. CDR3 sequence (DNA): TGTGCCACCAGCAGAGACCTGACAGGGCCCGGAGGGGAGCTGTTTTTT.

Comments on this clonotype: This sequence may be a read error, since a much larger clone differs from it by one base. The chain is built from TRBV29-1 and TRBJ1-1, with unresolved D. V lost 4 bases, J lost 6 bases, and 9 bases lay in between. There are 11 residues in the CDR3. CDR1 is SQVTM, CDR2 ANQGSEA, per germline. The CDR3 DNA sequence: TGCAGCGTTGTGGAGAGAGCTGAAGCTTTCTTT. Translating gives CSVVERAEAFF.

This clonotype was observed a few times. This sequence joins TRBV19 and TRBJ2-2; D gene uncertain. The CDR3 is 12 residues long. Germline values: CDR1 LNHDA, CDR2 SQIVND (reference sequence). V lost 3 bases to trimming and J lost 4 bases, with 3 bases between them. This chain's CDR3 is CASSMFTGELFF. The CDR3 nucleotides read TGTGCCAGTAGTATGTTCACCGGGGAGCTGTTTTTT.

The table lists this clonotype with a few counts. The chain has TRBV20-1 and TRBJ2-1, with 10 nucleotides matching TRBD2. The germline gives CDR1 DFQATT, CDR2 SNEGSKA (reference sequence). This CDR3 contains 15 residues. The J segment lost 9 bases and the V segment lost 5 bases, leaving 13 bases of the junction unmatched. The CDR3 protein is CSAGIRAGGGGEQFF. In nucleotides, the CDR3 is TGCAGTGCTGGAATTCGAGCGGGAGGGGGCGGTGAGCAGTTCTTC.

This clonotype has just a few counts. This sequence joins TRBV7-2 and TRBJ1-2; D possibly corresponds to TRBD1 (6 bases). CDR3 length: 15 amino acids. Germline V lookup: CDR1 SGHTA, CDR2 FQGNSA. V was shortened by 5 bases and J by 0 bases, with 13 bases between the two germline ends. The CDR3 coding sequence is TGTGCCAGCAGCCCACAGGGAAAAGCTAACTATGGCTACACCTTC. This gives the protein CASSPQGKANYGYTF.

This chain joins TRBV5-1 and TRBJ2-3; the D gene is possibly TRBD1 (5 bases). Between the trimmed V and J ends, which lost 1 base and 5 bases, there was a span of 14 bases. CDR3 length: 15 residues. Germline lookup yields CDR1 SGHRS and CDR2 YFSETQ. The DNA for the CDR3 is TGCGCCAGCAGCTTGTTTCCAGGGTCGCAAGATACGCAGTATTTT. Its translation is CASSLFPGSQDTQYF. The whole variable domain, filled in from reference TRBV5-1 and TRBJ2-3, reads KAGVTQTPRYLIKTRGQQVTLSCSPISGHRSVSWYQQTPGQGLQFLFEYFSETQRNKGNFPGRFSGRQFSNSRSEMNVSTLELGDSALYLCASSLFPGSQDTQYFGPGTRLTVL.

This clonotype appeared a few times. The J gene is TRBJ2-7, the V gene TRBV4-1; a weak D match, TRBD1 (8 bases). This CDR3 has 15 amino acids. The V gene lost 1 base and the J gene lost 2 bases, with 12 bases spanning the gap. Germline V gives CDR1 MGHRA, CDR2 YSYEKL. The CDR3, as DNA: TGCGCCAGCAGCCAAGTACAGGGGGGGACCTACGAGCAGTACTTC. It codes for CASSQVQGGTYEQYF.

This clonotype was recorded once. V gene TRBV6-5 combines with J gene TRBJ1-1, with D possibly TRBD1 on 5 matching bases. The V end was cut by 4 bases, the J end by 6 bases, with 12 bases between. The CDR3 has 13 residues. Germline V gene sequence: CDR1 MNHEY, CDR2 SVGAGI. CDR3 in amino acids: CASSSTRGAEAFF. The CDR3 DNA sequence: TGTGCCAGCAGTTCCACCCGGGGGGCTGAAGCTTTCTTT.

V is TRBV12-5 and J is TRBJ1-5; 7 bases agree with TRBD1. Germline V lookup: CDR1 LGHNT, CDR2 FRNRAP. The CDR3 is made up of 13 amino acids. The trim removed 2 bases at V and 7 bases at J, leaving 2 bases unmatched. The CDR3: CASGLTGAQPQHF. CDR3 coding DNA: TGTGCTAGTGGTTTGACAGGGGCACAGCCCCAGCATTTT.

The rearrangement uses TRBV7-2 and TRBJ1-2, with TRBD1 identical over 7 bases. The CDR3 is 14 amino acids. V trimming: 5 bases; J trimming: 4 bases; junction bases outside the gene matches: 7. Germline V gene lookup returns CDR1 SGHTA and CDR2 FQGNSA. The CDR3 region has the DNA TGTGCCAGCAGCCCACGACAGGGACCCTATGGCTACACCTTC. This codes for CASSPRQGPYGYTF.

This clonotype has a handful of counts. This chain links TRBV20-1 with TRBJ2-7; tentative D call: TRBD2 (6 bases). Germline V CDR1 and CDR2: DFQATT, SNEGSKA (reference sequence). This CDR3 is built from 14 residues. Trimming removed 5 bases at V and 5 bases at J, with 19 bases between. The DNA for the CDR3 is TGCAGTGCTCCGAGGGGCGGACTACTAGACGAGCAGTACTTC. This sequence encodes CSAPRGGLLDEQYF.

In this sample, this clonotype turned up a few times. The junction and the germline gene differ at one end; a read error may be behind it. The CDR3 DNA follows: TGTGCCAGCAGTGACTCTGGGGTCCCTGGAAACACCATATATTTT. Translating gives CASSDSGVPGNTIYF. V and J are TRBV6-5 and TRBJ1-3; D uncertain. The germline V gene has CDR1 MNHEY and CDR2 SVGAGI. The CDR3 contains 15 residues.

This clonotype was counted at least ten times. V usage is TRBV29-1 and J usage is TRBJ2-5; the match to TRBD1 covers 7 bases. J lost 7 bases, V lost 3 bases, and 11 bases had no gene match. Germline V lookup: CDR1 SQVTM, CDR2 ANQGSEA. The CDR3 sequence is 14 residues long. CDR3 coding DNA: TGCAGCGTTGATGAGACAGGGCACAAGGGGACCCAGTACTTC. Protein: CSVDETGHKGTQYF.

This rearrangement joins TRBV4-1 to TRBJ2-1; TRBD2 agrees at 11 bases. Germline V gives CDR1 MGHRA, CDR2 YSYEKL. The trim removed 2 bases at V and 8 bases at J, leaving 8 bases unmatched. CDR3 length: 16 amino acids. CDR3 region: CASSQNSGRAWDEQFF. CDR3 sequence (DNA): TGCGCCAGCAGCCAAAATAGCGGGAGGGCCTGGGATGAGCAGTTCTTC.

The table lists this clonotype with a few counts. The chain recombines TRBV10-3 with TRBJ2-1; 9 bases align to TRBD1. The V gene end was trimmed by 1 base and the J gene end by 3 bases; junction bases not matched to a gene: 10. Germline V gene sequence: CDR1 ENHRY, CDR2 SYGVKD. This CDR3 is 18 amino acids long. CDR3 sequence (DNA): TGTGCCATCAGTGAGTATAATGTTGGGACAGGGTTCTACAATGAGCAGTTCTTC. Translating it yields CAISEYNVGTGFYNEQFF.

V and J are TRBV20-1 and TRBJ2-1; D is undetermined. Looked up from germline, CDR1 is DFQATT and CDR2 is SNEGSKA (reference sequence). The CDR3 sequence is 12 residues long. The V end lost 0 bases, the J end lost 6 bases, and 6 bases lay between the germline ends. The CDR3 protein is CSARDVGNEQFF. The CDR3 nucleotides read TGCAGTGCTAGAGATGTGGGCAATGAGCAGTTCTTC.